The next 10 T cell receptor beta chains were all read from a single sample in a study of identical twins. TCRdb analysed the 5' RACE reads with MiXCR anew, one entry per CDR3 protein. This sample has around 250,000 distinct CDR3 sequences, with about 12% found just once. The sample was also reused in another study, on yellow fever vaccine responses in identical twins.

Sequencing was done on a sample of memory (CD45RO+) T cells sorted from blood. The receptors originated from a woman younger than 30 in good health.

This clonotype has a count of ten or more. The junction differs from germline at one of its ends, possibly a read error. Here the CDR3 DNA reads TGTGCCAGCAGTCAAGGGCTAGCGAGAGAGACCCAGTACTTC. It codes for CASSQGLARETQYF. This rearrangement joins TRBV3-1 to TRBJ2-5; possibly TRBD2 for D (6 bases). The CDR3 has 14 amino acids. CDR1 and CDR2 (germline): LGHDT, YNNKEL (reference sequence).

This clonotype was counted ten times or more. This chain connects TRBV20-1 to TRBJ2-1; 11 bases line up with TRBD2. The V gene end was trimmed by 6 bases and the J gene end by 5 bases; junction bases not matched to a gene: 6. CDR1 DFQATT and CDR2 SNEGSKA come from the germline V gene (reference sequence). This CDR3 is built from 14 residues. The CDR3 nucleotides are TGCAGTGCAAAACTAGCGGGAGTTGACAATGAGCAGTTCTTC. Translated, it gives CSAKLAGVDNEQFF.

This chain connects TRBV6-4 to TRBJ1-4, with D uncertain. This CDR3 comprises 16 residues. Trimming cost V 2 bases and J 5 bases, with 15 bases left between them. Germline V gives CDR1 MRHNA, CDR2 SNTAGT. The CDR3 region has the DNA TGTGCCAGCAGTGACCTGAGGTTGGCCGGGAATGAAAAACTGTTTTTT. Encoded protein: CASSDLRLAGNEKLFF.

The CDR3 sequence: CASRSGQALYEQYF. The CDR3 nucleotides are TGTGCCAGCAGGAGTGGACAGGCTCTTTACGAGCAGTACTTC. This sequence joins TRBV6-1 and TRBJ2-7, with TRBD1 matching 7 bases. This CDR3 is 14 amino acids long. With V trimmed by 6 bases and J by 4 bases, 9 bases remained unmatched. Germline V gene lookup returns CDR1 MNHNS and CDR2 SASEGT.

The gene calls are TRBV6-1 and TRBJ2-7, with D perhaps TRBD2 (5 bases). Looked up from germline, CDR1 is MNHNS and CDR2 is SASEGT. CDR3 length: 15 residues. The V end lost 6 bases, the J end lost 2 bases, and 17 bases lay between the germline ends. The CDR3 protein is CASSPPRGGAYEQYF. The CDR3 DNA is TGTGCCAGCAGCCCCCCTCGGGGTGGGGCCTACGAGCAGTACTTC.

A single count supports this clonotype. The V gene is TRBV11-2, the J gene TRBJ2-1, with 10 bases that match TRBD2. V gave up 3 bases and J gave up 0 bases; unmatched junction bases: 8. The germline V gene encodes CDR1 SGHAT and CDR2 FQNNGV. The CDR3 totals 18 residues. Here the CDR3 reads CASSLVGASGSSYNEQFF. DNA for the CDR3: TGTGCCAGCAGCTTGGTCGGGGCTAGCGGGAGCTCCTACAATGAGCAGTTCTTC.

The chain uses TRBV15 and TRBJ1-1, with 9 bases identical to TRBD1. The length of the CDR3 is 16 residues. After removal of 5 bases from V and 1 base from J, the junction contained 8 bases not matched to a gene. Germline CDR1 and CDR2: LNHNV and YYDKDF (reference sequence). DNA for the CDR3: TGTGCCACCAGCCGCCCGTGGGGACAGGGGAACACTGAAGCTTTCTTT. Its protein is CATSRPWGQGNTEAFF.

The table lists this clonotype with a count of one. The chain combines TRBV5-6 with TRBJ2-5, with 7 bases fitting TRBD1. CDR1 and CDR2 (germline): SGHDT, YYEEEE. The CDR3 is 14 residues long. V lost 4 bases, J lost 2 bases, and 5 bases stayed unmatched. In nucleotides, the CDR3 is TGTGCCAGCAGCGGGACAGCTTTACAAGAGACCCAGTACTTC. It yields the protein CASSGTALQETQYF.

This clonotype was seen ten or more times. V is TRBV12-3 or TRBV12-4 and J is TRBJ2-3, with TRBD2 matching over 8 bases. CDR3 length: 17 residues. V shed 2 bases and J 2 bases; nucleotides not matched to a gene: 9. The CDR3, as DNA: TGTGCCAGCAGTTTAAGGGGCAAGCGGGGGAACACAGATACGCAGTATTTT. Its protein product is CASSLRGKRGNTDTQYF.

V is TRBV30 and J is TRBJ2-3; 8 bases agree with TRBD2. The V gene's germline CDR1 is GTSNPN and CDR2 SVGIG (reference sequence). V trimming: 4 bases; J trimming: 3 bases; junction bases outside the gene matches: 12. The CDR3 runs 16 residues. The CDR3 DNA is TGTGCCTGGAAGAAGCAGGACGGGAGGGGGACAGATACGCAGTATTTT. This encodes CAWKKQDGRGTDTQYF.